Shown below are 4 T cell receptor beta chains from a single sample sequenced in a study of vaccination effects on CD4 cells after COVID-19. Sequencing in the ViraFEST assay came after antigen-specific CD4+ T cells had been expanded with viral peptide pools, which were used to stimulate PBMC. Upon completion of 10 to 11 days in culture, CD4+ T cells were isolated. Each participant received a vaccine that was either BNT162b2 or mRNA-1273, given as two doses. Antigens of these TCRs are unknown. TCRdb's table, derived via immunoSEQ multiplex PCR, lists solely in-frame clones and lacks some. The sample includes some 30,000 clones, 70% to 75% of them seen just once. The sequences come from CD4+ T cells from PBMCs cultured with HCoV-229E spike peptides, collected after COVID-19 vaccination. The source of these receptors is a human donor who received a COVID-19 vaccine.

V is TRBV27 and J is TRBJ2-7, with D perhaps TRBD1 (6 bases). Per the germline V gene, CDR1 is MNHEY and CDR2 is SMNVEV (reference sequence). The CDR3 consists of 13 residues. With 6 bases removed from V and 5 bases from J, the gap between germline ends came to 14 bases. CDR3 coding DNA: TGTGCCAGCAGCTCCTACAGGGAAAACGAGCAGTACTTC. This codes for CASSSYRENEQYF.

This chain uses TRBV18 with TRBJ2-3, with TRBD2 identical over 9 bases. The CDR3 extends over 15 amino acids. Germline CDR1 KGHSH, CDR2 LQKENI. V shed 4 bases and J 2 bases; nucleotides not matched to a gene: 4. In DNA form, the CDR3 reads TGTGCCAGCTCACTGTTAGCGGGGGTCACAGATACGCAGTATTTT. Amino acids: CASSLLAGVTDTQYF.

The chain joins TRBV5-8 to TRBJ1-5; D unclear. The CDR3 runs to 11 residues. The germline V gene has CDR1 SGHTS and CDR2 YDEGEE. The V end was cut by 4 bases, the J end by 7 bases, with 6 bases between. The DNA for the CDR3 is TGTGCCAGCAGCCTAGGACAGCCCCAGCATTTT. Translation: CASSLGQPQHF. Together with reference TRBV5-8 and TRBJ1-5, the CDR3 gives the full variable domain: EAGVTQSPTHLIKTRGQQATLRCSPISGHTSVYWYQQALGLGLQFLLWYDEGEERNRGNFPPRFSGRQFPNYSSELNVNALELEDSALYLCASSLGQPQHFGDGTRLSIL.

J is TRBJ2-7 and V is TRBV30, with D tentatively TRBD2 (6 bases). With 1 base removed from V and 6 bases from J, the gap between germline ends came to 16 bases. The CDR3 contains 14 residues. The germline V gene has CDR1 GTSNPN and CDR2 SVGIG (reference sequence). This CDR3 is CAWSAIIRGGEQYF. DNA of the CDR3: TGTGCCTGGAGTGCTATTATACGGGGAGGCGAGCAGTACTTC.